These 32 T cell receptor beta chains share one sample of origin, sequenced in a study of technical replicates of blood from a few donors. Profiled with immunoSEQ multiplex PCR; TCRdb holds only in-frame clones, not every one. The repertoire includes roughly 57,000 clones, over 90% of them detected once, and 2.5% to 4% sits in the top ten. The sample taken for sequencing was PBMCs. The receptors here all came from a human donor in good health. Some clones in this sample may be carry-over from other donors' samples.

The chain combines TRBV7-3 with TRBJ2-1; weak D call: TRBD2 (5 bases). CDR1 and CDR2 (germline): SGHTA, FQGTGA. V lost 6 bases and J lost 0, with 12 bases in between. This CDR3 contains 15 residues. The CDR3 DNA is TGTGCCAGCAGTTACGAGCGGAGCTCCTACAATGAGCAGTTCTTC. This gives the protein CASSYERSSYNEQFF.

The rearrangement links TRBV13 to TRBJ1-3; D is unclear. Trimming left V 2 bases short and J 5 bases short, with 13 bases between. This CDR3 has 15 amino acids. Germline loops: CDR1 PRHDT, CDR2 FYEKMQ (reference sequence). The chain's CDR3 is CASSLSDSGRNTIYF. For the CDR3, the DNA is TGTGCCAGCAGCTTATCGGACTCGGGCCGAAACACCATATATTTT.

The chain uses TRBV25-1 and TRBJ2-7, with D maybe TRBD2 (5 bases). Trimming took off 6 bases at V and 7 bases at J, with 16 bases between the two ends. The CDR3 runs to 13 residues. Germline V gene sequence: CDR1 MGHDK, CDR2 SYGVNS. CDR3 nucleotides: TGTGCCAGCAGGGACGTCGGGGTTATAGAGCAGTACTTC. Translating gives CASRDVGVIEQYF.

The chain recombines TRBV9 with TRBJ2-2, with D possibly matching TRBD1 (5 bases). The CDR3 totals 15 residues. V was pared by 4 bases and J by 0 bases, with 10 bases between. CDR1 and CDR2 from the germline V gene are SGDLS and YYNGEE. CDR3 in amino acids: CASSYDSPNTGELFF. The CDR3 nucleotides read TGTGCCAGCAGCTACGACAGTCCGAACACCGGGGAGCTGTTTTTT.

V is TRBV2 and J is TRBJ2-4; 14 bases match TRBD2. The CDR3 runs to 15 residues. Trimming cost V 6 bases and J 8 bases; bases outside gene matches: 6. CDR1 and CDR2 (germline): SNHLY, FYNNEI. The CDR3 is CASRKGLAGVDIQYF. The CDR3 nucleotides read TGTGCCAGCAGGAAGGGACTAGCGGGAGTTGACATTCAGTACTTC. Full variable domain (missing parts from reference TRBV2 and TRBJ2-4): EPEVTQTPSHQVTQMGQEVILRCVPISNHLYFYWYRQILGQKVEFLVSFYNNEISEKSEIFDDQFSVERPDGSNFTLKIRSTKLEDSAMYFCASRKGLAGVDIQYFGAGTRLSVL.

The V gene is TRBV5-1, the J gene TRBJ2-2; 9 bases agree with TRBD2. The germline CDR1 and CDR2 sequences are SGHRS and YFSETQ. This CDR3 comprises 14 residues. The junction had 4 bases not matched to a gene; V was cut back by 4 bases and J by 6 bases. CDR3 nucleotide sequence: TGCGCCAGCAGCCAGGGACTAGCCCCCGGGGAGCTGTTTTTT. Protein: CASSQGLAPGELFF.

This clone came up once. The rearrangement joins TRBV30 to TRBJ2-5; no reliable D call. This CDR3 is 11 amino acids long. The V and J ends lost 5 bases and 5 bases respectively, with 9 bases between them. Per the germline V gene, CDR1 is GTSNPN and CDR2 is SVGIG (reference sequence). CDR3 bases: TGTGCCTGGGGCTACGGGGAGACCCAGTACTTC. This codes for CAWGYGETQYF.

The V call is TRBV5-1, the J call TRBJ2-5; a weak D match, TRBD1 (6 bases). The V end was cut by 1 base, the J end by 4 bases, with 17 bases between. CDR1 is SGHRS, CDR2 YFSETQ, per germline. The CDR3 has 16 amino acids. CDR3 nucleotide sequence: TGCGCCAGCAGCTTGTCCGGCCAGGGGAGAGGAGAGACCCAGTACTTC. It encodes CASSLSGQGRGETQYF. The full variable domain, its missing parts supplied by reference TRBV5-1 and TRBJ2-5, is KAGVTQTPRYLIKTRGQQVTLSCSPISGHRSVSWYQQTPGQGLQFLFEYFSETQRNKGNFPGRFSGRQFSNSRSEMNVSTLELGDSALYLCASSLSGQGRGETQYFGPGTRLLVL.

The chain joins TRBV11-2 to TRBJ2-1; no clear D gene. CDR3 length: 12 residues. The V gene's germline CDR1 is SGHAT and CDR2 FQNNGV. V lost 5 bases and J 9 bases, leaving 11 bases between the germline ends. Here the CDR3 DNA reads TGTGCCAGCAGCCAGATGGTGATTGAGCAGTTCTTC. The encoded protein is CASSQMVIEQFF.

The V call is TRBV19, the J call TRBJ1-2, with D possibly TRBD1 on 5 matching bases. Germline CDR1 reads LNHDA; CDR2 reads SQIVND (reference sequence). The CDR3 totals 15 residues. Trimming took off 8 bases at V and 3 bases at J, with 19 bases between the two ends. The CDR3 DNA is TGTGCCAGTCGGGGAGGTGGGACGGTAGACTATGGCTACACCTTC. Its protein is CASRGGGTVDYGYTF.

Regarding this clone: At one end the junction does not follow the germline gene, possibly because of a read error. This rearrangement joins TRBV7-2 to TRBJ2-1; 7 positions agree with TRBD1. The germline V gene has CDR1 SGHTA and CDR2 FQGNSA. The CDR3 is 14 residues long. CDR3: CASSFRQGYSEQFF. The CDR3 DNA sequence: TGTGCCAGCAGCTTCCGACAGGGCTACAGTGAGCAGTTCTTC.

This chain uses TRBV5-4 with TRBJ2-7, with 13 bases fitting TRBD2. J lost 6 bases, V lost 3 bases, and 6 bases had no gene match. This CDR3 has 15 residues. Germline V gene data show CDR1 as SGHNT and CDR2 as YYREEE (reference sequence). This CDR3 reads CASSSGLAGVGEQYF. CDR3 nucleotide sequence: TGTGCCAGCAGCTCCGGACTAGCGGGAGTGGGCGAGCAGTACTTC.

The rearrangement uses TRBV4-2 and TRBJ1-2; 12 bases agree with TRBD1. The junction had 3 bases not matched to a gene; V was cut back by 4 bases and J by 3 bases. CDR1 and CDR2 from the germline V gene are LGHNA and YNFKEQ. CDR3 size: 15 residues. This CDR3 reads CASSPGTGGHYGYTF. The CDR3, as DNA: TGTGCCAGCAGCCCAGGGACAGGGGGCCACTATGGCTACACCTTC.

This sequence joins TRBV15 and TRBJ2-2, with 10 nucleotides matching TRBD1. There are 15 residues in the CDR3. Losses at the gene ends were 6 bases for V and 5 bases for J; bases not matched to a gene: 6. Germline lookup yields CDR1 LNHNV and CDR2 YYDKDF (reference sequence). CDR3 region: CATRSDRGRTGELFF. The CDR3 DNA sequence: TGTGCCACCAGAAGCGACAGGGGGCGAACCGGGGAGCTGTTTTTT. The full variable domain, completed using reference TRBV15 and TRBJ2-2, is DAMVIQNPRYQVTQFGKPVTLSCSQTLNHNVMYWYQQKSSQAPKLLFHYYDKDFNNEADTPDNFQSRRPNTSFCFLDIRSPGLGDTAMYLCATRSDRGRTGELFFGEGSRLTVL.

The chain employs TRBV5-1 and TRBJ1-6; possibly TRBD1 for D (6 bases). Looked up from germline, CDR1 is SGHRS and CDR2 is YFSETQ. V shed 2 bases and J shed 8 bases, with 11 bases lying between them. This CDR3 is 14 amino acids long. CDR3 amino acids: CASSLQGFDSPLHF. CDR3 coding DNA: TGCGCCAGCAGCTTACAGGGTTTTGATTCACCCCTCCACTTT.

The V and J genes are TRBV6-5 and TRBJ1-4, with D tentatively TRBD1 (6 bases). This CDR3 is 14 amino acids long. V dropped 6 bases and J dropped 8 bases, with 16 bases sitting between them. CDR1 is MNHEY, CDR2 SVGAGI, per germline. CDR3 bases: TGTGCCAGCAGGACGGACAGCTCTCACGAAAAACTGTTTTTT. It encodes CASRTDSSHEKLFF.

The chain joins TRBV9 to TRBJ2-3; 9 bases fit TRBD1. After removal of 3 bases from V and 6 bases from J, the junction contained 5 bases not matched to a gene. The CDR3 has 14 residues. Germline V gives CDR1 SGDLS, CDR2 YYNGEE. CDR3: CASSGEQGADTQYF. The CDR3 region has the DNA TGTGCCAGCAGCGGGGAACAGGGGGCGGATACGCAGTATTTT.

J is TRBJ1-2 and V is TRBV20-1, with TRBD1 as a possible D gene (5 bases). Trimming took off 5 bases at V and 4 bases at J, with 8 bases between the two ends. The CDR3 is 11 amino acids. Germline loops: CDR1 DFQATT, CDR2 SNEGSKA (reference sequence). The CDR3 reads CSAYDSYGYTF. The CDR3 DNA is TGCAGTGCTTACGACAGCTATGGCTACACCTTC.

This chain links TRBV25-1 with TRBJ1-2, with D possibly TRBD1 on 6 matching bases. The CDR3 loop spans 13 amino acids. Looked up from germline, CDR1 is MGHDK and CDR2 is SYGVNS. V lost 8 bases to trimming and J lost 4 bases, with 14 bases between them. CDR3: CASGLGGPYGYTF. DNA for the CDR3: TGTGCCAGCGGATTAGGGGGACCCTATGGCTACACCTTC.

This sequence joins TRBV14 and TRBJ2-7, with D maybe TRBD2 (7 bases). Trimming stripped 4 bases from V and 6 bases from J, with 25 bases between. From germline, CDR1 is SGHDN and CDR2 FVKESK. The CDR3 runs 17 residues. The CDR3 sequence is CASSPIGGGSTRSEQYF. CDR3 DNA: TGTGCCAGCAGCCCCATAGGGGGGGGCTCTACCCGGTCCGAGCAGTACTTC.

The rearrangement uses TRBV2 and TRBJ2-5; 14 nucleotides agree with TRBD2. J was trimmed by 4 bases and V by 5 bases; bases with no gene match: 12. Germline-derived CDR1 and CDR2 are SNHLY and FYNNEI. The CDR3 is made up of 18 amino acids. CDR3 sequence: CASSQGLAGGNSLETQYF. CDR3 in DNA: TGTGCCAGCAGTCAAGGACTAGCGGGAGGTAATAGTTTAGAGACCCAGTACTTC. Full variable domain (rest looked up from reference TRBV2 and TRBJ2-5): EPEVTQTPSHQVTQMGQEVILRCVPISNHLYFYWYRQILGQKVEFLVSFYNNEISEKSEIFDDQFSVERPDGSNFTLKIRSTKLEDSAMYFCASSQGLAGGNSLETQYFGPGTRLLVL.

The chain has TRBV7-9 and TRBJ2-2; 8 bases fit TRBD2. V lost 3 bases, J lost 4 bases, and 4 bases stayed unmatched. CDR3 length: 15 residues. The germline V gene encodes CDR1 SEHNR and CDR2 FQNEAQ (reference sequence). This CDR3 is CASSLAGGSTGELFF. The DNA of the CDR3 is TGTGCCAGCAGCTTGGCGGGAGGTAGCACCGGGGAGCTGTTTTTT.

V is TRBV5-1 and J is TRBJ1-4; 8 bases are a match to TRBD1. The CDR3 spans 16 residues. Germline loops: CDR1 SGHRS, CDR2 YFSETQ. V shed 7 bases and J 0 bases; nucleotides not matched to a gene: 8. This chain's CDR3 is CASRSGGRATNEKLFF. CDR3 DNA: TGCGCCAGCCGGTCAGGGGGCCGTGCAACTAATGAAAAACTGTTTTTT.

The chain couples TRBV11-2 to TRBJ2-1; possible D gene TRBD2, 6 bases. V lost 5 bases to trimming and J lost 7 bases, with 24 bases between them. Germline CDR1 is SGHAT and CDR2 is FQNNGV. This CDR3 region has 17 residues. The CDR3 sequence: CASSPRGTGGIGNEQFF. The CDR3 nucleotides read TGTGCCAGCAGCCCCCGAGGTACTGGCGGGATTGGAAATGAGCAGTTCTTC.

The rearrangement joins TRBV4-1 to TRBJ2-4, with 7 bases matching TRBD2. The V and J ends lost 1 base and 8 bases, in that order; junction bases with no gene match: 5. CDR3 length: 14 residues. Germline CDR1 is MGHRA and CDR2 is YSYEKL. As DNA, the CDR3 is TGCGCCAGCAGCCAAGGGGGGGGTTCAGACATTCAGTACTTC. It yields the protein CASSQGGGSDIQYF.

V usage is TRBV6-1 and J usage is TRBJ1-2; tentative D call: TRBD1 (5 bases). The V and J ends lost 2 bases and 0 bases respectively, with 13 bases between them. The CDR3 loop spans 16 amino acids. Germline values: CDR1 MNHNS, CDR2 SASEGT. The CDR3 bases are TGTGCCAGCAGTGAATGGGTCCCGGGGGCTAACTATGGCTACACCTTC. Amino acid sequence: CASSEWVPGANYGYTF.

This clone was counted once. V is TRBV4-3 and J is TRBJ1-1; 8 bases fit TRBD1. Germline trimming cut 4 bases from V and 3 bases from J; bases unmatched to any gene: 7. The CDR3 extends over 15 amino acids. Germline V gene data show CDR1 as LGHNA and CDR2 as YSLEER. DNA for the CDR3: TGCGCCAGCAGCCTATGGACAGGGAGGGACACTGAAGCTTTCTTT. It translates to CASSLWTGRDTEAFF.

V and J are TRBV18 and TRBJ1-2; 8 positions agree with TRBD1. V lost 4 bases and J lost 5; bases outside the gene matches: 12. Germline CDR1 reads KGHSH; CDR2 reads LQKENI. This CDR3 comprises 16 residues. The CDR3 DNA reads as TGTGCCAGCTCACAACAGGGGGACAGTACCCTATATGGCTACACCTTC. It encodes CASSQQGDSTLYGYTF.

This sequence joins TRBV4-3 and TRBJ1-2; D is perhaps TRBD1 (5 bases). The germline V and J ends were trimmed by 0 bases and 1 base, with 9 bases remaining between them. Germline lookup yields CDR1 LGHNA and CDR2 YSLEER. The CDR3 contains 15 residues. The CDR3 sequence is CASSQDRGVNYGYTF. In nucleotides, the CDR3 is TGCGCCAGCAGCCAAGATCGGGGGGTTAACTATGGCTACACCTTC.

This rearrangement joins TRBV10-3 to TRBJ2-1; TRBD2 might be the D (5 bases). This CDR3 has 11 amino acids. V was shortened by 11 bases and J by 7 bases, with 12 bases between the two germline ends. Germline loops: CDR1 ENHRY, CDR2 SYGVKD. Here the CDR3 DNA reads TGTGCCGGCGGTCGAGGGAATGAGCAGTTCTTC. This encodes CAGGRGNEQFF.

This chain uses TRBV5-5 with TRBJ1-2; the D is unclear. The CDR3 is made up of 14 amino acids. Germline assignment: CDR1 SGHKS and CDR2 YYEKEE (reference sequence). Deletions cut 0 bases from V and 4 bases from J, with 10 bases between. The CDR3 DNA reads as TGTGCCAGCAGCTTGGCCCAGGCGGGCTATGGCTACACCTTC. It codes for CASSLAQAGYGYTF.

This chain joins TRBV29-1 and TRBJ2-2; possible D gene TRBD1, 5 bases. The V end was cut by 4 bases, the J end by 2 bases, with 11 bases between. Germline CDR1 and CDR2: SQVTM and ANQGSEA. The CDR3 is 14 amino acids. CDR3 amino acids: CSVGPDRNTGELFF. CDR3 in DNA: TGCAGCGTTGGCCCTGACAGAAACACCGGGGAGCTGTTTTTT.